Each of the 18 T cell receptor beta chains below was sequenced from the same sample in a study of cytomegalovirus exposure and HLA in healthy donors. This table comes from immunoSEQ multiplex PCR, and its TCRdb copy is limited to in-frame clones, with some not included. The sample carries 100,000 to 150,000 clones, roughly 89% recorded once. Sequences were obtained from PBMCs. These receptors originate from a woman between 18 and 29 years old in good health and CMV-seronegative.

This clone is a singleton in its sample. The chain has TRBV9 and TRBJ1-1; D not resolved. V lost 0 bases, J lost 1 base, and 7 bases lay in between. Germline CDR1 and CDR2: SGDLS and YYNGEE. CDR3 size: 14 residues. In nucleotides, the CDR3 is TGTGCCAGCAGCGTAGTACCCGGGAACACTGAAGCTTTCTTT. This translates into CASSVVPGNTEAFF.

The rearrangement links TRBV27 to TRBJ1-5; 12 nucleotides align to TRBD1. CDR1 and CDR2 (germline): MNHEY, SMNVEV (reference sequence). Unmatched junction bases numbered 7, after V lost 2 bases and J lost 5 bases. The CDR3 sequence is 17 residues long. CDR3 loop: CASSLRWGTGGDQPQHF. CDR3 bases: TGTGCCAGCAGTTTAAGGTGGGGGACAGGGGGCGATCAGCCCCAGCATTTT.

The chain uses TRBV2 and TRBJ1-5, with D perhaps TRBD1 (5 bases). CDR3 length: 13 residues. Germline-derived CDR1 and CDR2 are SNHLY and FYNNEI. V was cut by 7 bases and J by 6 bases, with 13 bases left in between. In DNA, the CDR3 is TGTGCCAGCAATCGGGGGGAAAGTCAGCCCCAGCATTTT. Protein: CASNRGESQPQHF.

This clone was found once. The rearrangement links TRBV29-1 to TRBJ2-3, with D perhaps TRBD2 (6 bases). Germline loops: CDR1 SQVTM, CDR2 ANQGSEA. The CDR3 consists of 12 residues. The ends were cut back, 5 bases at V and 4 bases at J, with 10 bases in the middle. The CDR3 sequence is CSVWGGADTQYF. Written as DNA, the CDR3 is TGCAGCGTTTGGGGCGGGGCAGATACGCAGTATTTT.

This clone was seen a single time. This chain joins TRBV13 and TRBJ1-2; 7 bases map to TRBD1. Germline loops: CDR1 PRHDT, CDR2 FYEKMQ (reference sequence). The length of the CDR3 is 14 residues. V shed 5 bases and J 3 bases; nucleotides not matched to a gene: 6. Written as DNA, the CDR3 is TGTGCCAGCAGCCGCATTGGGACAGACTATGGCTACACCTTC. The encoded protein is CASSRIGTDYGYTF.

The chain links TRBV6-1 to TRBJ1-2; possible D gene TRBD1, 5 bases. The CDR3 loop spans 17 amino acids. Germline CDR1 and CDR2: MNHNS and SASEGT. V lost 4 bases, J lost 5 bases, and 23 bases lay in between. The CDR3 DNA is TGTGCCAGCAGTGGCGGAGGGGCGGGAAGGGATCGTTATGGCTACACCTTC. Protein sequence: CASSGGGAGRDRYGYTF.

V usage is TRBV5-8 and J usage is TRBJ1-6; no clear D gene. Trimming pared 2 bases from V and 7 bases from J, leaving 13 bases between. Germline CDR1 reads SGHTS; CDR2 reads YDEGEE. The CDR3 has 15 residues. CDR3 amino acids: CASSFVNRGNSPLHF. CDR3 in DNA: TGTGCCAGCAGCTTTGTCAATCGAGGGAATTCACCCCTCCACTTT.

The chain links TRBV6-1 to TRBJ1-5; perhaps TRBD1 as D (5 bases). The length of the CDR3 is 14 residues. V lost 6 bases to trimming and J lost 7 bases, with 16 bases between them. CDR1 MNHNS and CDR2 SASEGT come from the germline V gene. In DNA, the CDR3 is TGTGCCAGCAGGGGGCCGGGGGGAGGACAGCCCCAGCATTTT. Its protein is CASRGPGGGQPQHF.

The chain combines TRBV7-9 with TRBJ1-2; perhaps TRBD1 as D (5 bases). This CDR3 is 15 amino acids long. From germline, CDR1 is SEHNR and CDR2 FQNEAQ (reference sequence). V lost 0 bases and J lost 0, with 8 bases in between. The CDR3 reads CASSLAQAPNYGYTF. The CDR3 DNA sequence: TGTGCCAGCAGCTTAGCACAGGCACCTAACTATGGCTACACCTTC.

This chain joins TRBV6-6 and TRBJ2-5; D may be TRBD2 (7 bases). The germline V gene has CDR1 MNHNY and CDR2 SVGAGI (reference sequence). The CDR3 has 11 amino acids. The chain's CDR3 is CVCGGGETQYF. CDR3 sequence (DNA): TGTGTCTGCGGGGGCGGGGAGACCCAGTACTTC.

This chain links TRBV7-3 with TRBJ1-5, with D uncertain. Germline V CDR1 and CDR2: SGHTA, FQGTGA. The CDR3 consists of 13 residues. Deletions cut 0 bases from V and 5 bases from J, with 5 bases between. This CDR3 is CASSLTGDQPQHF. The CDR3 coding sequence is TGTGCCAGCAGCTTAACCGGAGATCAGCCCCAGCATTTT.

The chain carries TRBV5-1 and TRBJ2-3; TRBD1 is a possible D gene (6 bases). This CDR3 region has 15 residues. The germline V gene has CDR1 SGHRS and CDR2 YFSETQ. Deletions cut 2 bases from V and 6 bases from J, with 16 bases between. For the CDR3, the DNA is TGCGCCAGCAGCTTACAGGGTTCCTTATCGGATACGCAGTATTTT. Amino acids: CASSLQGSLSDTQYF.

This chain links TRBV18 with TRBJ2-3; the D gene is possibly TRBD2 (6 bases). This CDR3 has 17 residues. The germline V and J ends were trimmed by 4 bases and 1 base, with 18 bases remaining between them. The germline CDR1 and CDR2 sequences are KGHSH and LQKENI. The chain's CDR3 is CASSQPGSASGTDTQYF. The CDR3 region has the DNA TGTGCCAGCTCACAGCCCGGGAGCGCAAGCGGCACAGATACGCAGTATTTT.

The chain joins TRBV5-1 to TRBJ1-1; the match to TRBD1 covers 8 bases. The junction had 7 bases not matched to a gene; V was cut back by 0 bases and J by 0 bases. The length of the CDR3 is 17 residues. Germline assignment: CDR1 SGHRS and CDR2 YFSETQ. The CDR3 nucleotides are TGCGCCAGCAGCTTGGTAGCAGGGGGCACCGTGAACACTGAAGCTTTCTTT. Translation: CASSLVAGGTVNTEAFF.

The chain combines TRBV10-1 with TRBJ2-1, with D possibly TRBD2 on 7 matching bases. The CDR3 covers 15 residues. The germline CDR1 and CDR2 sequences are WNHNN and SYGVQD (reference sequence). V lost 6 bases to trimming and J lost 15 bases, with 27 bases between them. In nucleotides, the CDR3 is TGCGCCAGCAGCGACGGCGGCGGGGGCGGATCAATCGCGTTCTTC. As protein: CASSDGGGGGSIAFF.

The chain carries TRBV5-5 and TRBJ2-7; 8 nucleotides match TRBD1. After removal of 0 bases from V and 0 bases from J, the junction contained 11 bases not matched to a gene. Germline V gene data show CDR1 as SGHKS and CDR2 as YYEKEE (reference sequence). The length of the CDR3 is 18 residues. CDR3 nucleotide sequence: TGTGCCAGCAGCTTGGGGTGGGCCGGGACAGGAGCCTCCTACGAGCAGTACTTC. It encodes CASSLGWAGTGASYEQYF.

This chain uses TRBV5-1 with TRBJ1-2, with D perhaps TRBD1 (5 bases). Trimming removed 4 bases at V and 2 bases at J, with 18 bases between. The CDR3 extends over 16 amino acids. Germline V lookup: CDR1 SGHRS, CDR2 YFSETQ. CDR3 DNA sequence: TGCGCCAGCAGCGGGGATCGGGGGGATGAAAACTATGGCTACACCTTC. Residues: CASSGDRGDENYGYTF.

The rearrangement links TRBV27 to TRBJ1-2; TRBD1 matches 10 bases. Germline V CDR1 and CDR2: MNHEY, SMNVEV (reference sequence). This CDR3 spans 14 amino acids. Trimming removed 7 bases from V and 4 bases from J; junction bases left unmatched: 6. CDR3 loop: CASKLGQGGYGYTF. The CDR3 nucleotides read TGTGCCAGCAAGCTAGGACAGGGGGGCTATGGCTACACCTTC.